These T cell receptor beta chains were read from a single sample in a study of OX40 agonist ivuxolimab in advanced cancers. The protocol was immunoSEQ multiplex PCR, while the TCRdb copy is restricted to in-frame clones and leaves out a portion. The sample lists over 30,000 clones, roughly three quarters occurring once. This specimen consisted of CD4+ or CD8+ T cells sorted from blood, obtained in a trial of the OX40 agonist ivuxolimab. Every receptor here comes from an adult with an advanced solid tumor such as melanoma, head and neck, liver or kidney cancer. CDR3s include the opening cysteine and the closing phenylalanine or tryptophan. The order of the fields is J gene, D gene, V gene, clone size, CDR3 DNA, CDR3 protein. The D gene is left open where the match is weak. Not all rows give a size; the values are once, few, many and, for expanded clones, a class.

J: TRBJ1-1; D: NA; V: TRBV5-1; size: NA; DNA: TGCGCCAGCAGCCCGAGCGGGACAGAAGCTTTCTTT; CDR3: CASSPSGTEAFF
J: TRBJ1-5; D: TRBD1; V: TRBV5-1; size: NA; DNA: TGCGCCAGCAGATGGCGACAGGGGGCCGGGTTGGGAAAGAGGCCCCAGCATTTT; CDR3: CASRWRQGAGLGKRPQHF
J: TRBJ1-2; D: NA; V: TRBV12-5; size: NA; DNA: TGTGCTAGTGGTTTGGTACCAGAGACCCAGGCCTATGGCTACACCTTC; CDR3: CASGLVPETQAYGYTF
J: TRBJ1-3; D: NA; V: TRBV9; size: NA; DNA: TGTGCCAGCAGCGCGTGGGATAATTCTGGAAACACCATATATTTT; CDR3: CASSAWDNSGNTIYF
J: TRBJ1-4; D: NA; V: TRBV2; size: once; DNA: TGTGCCAGCAGTGGAGCGGGGTTGAATGAAAAACTGTTTTTT; CDR3: CASSGAGLNEKLFF
J: TRBJ1-2; D: NA; V: TRBV5-1; size: NA; DNA: TGCGCCAGCAGCTTGGGACGGGGAGGCAACTATGGCTACACCTTC; CDR3: CASSLGRGGNYGYTF
J: TRBJ1-4; D: NA; V: TRBV7-9; size: NA; DNA: TGTGCCAGCAGCCACACCGGGGGTGGGGGTGAAAAACTGTTTTTT; CDR3: CASSHTGGGGEKLFF
J: TRBJ1-1; D: NA; V: TRBV7-9; size: NA; DNA: TGTGCCAGCAGCTTATATACCCCGGGAGCTTTCTTT; CDR3: CASSLYTPGAFF
J: TRBJ2-3; D: NA; V: TRBV4-1; size: NA; DNA: TGCGCCAGCAGCCATCCCCTCCACACAGATACGCAGTATTTT; CDR3: CASSHPLHTDTQYF
J: TRBJ2-1; D: TRBD1; V: TRBV30; size: NA; DNA: TGTGCCTGGAAATTCGGGACAGGGGACAATGAGCAGTTCTTC; CDR3: CAWKFGTGDNEQFF
J: TRBJ2-5; D: NA; V: TRBV5-5; size: NA; DNA: TGTGCCAGCAGCCCGACGGACAGACAAGAGACCCAGTACTTC; CDR3: CASSPTDRQETQYF
J: TRBJ1-4; D: TRBD1; V: TRBV19; size: NA; DNA: TGTGCCAGTAGTATCCCGGGACAGGGGGAAAAACTGTTTTTT; CDR3: CASSIPGQGEKLFF
J: TRBJ2-3; D: NA; V: TRBV5-6; size: NA; DNA: TGTGCCAGCAGCGGGAACACAGATACGCAGTATTTT; CDR3: CASSGNTDTQYF
J: TRBJ1-2; D: NA; V: TRBV29-1; size: NA; DNA: TGCAGCGTTGAGGACGGAGCCTATGGCTACACCTTC; CDR3: CSVEDGAYGYTF
J: TRBJ2-7; D: NA; V: TRBV7-8; size: NA; DNA: TGTGCCAGCAGCTTAGGCTCGGCAGGGTTCGCCTACGAGCAGTACTTC; CDR3: CASSLGSAGFAYEQYF
J: TRBJ2-1; D: TRBD2; V: TRBV10-2; size: NA; DNA: TGCGCCAGCAGGGGACTAGCGGGGGTGAATGAGCAGTTCTTC; CDR3: CASRGLAGVNEQFF
J: TRBJ2-7; D: TRBD2; V: TRBV30; size: NA; DNA: TGTGCCTGGGGCTTGAGCGGGGGATGGAGCTACGAGCAGTACTTC; CDR3: CAWGLSGGWSYEQYF
J: TRBJ1-2; D: TRBD1; V: TRBV5-1; size: once; DNA: TGCGCCAGCAGCCGGACAGGGACTAACTATGGCTACACCTTC; CDR3: CASSRTGTNYGYTF
J: TRBJ1-2; D: NA; V: TRBV30; size: NA; DNA: TGTGCCTGGAGTGTACCGGCAGGGCGAGGCTACACCTTC; CDR3: CAWSVPAGRGYTF
J: TRBJ2-6; D: NA; V: TRBV30; size: few; DNA: TGTGCCTGGAGTCAGGGCTCTGGGGCCAACGTCCTGACTTTC; CDR3: CAWSQGSGANVLTF
J: TRBJ2-2; D: NA; V: TRBV19; size: NA; DNA: TGTGCCAGTAGTATCTCACAGCACACCGGGGAGCTGTTTTTT; CDR3: CASSISQHTGELFF
J: TRBJ2-6; D: NA; V: TRBV9; size: NA; DNA: TGTGCCAGCAGCGTAGCCCTAAGCTCTGGGGCCAACGTCCTGACTTTC; CDR3: CASSVALSSGANVLTF
J: TRBJ2-3; D: TRBD2; V: TRBV5-1; size: NA; DNA: TGCGCCAGCAGCCTGACTAGCGGGGTGGGCACAGATACGCAGTATTTT; CDR3: CASSLTSGVGTDTQYF
J: TRBJ2-7; D: NA; V: TRBV30; size: NA; DNA: TGTGCCTGGGAGCATGGGTTTTCCTACGAGCAGTACTTC; CDR3: CAWEHGFSYEQYF
J: TRBJ2-3; D: TRBD1; V: TRBV5-5; size: NA; DNA: TGTGCCAGCAGCCGGACAGGGGGAGATACGCAGTATTTT; CDR3: CASSRTGGDTQYF
J: TRBJ1-4; D: NA; V: TRBV7-9; size: once; DNA: TGTGCCAGCAGCCCGACATCTGGTGAAAAACTGTTTTTT; CDR3: CASSPTSGEKLFF
J: TRBJ2-7; D: NA; V: TRBV27; size: NA; DNA: TGTGCCAGCAGTTGGGTCTTCGGCCACGAGCAGTACTTC; CDR3: CASSWVFGHEQYF
J: TRBJ2-6; D: NA; V: TRBV7-6; size: NA; DNA: TGTGCCAGCAGCTTGGGGACCTCTGGGGCCAACGTCCTGACTTTC; CDR3: CASSLGTSGANVLTF
J: TRBJ2-7; D: TRBD2; V: TRBV7-3; size: NA; DNA: TGTGCCAGCAGCTTAAGCGGGACTAGCGCTTACGAGCAGTACTTC; CDR3: CASSLSGTSAYEQYF
J: TRBJ1-5; D: NA; V: TRBV6-5; size: NA; DNA: TGTGCCAGCAGTTACCTAGGTGTCGATCAGCCCCAGCATTTT; CDR3: CASSYLGVDQPQHF
J: TRBJ2-5; D: NA; V: TRBV5-6; size: NA; DNA: TGTGCCAGCCATAAACGGACAGCACAAGAGACCCAGTACTTC; CDR3: CASHKRTAQETQYF
J: TRBJ1-1; D: TRBD1; V: TRBV5-1; size: few; DNA: TGCGCCAGCAGCCCGGGACAGGGGTCTAATACTGAAGCTTTCTTT; CDR3: CASSPGQGSNTEAFF
J: TRBJ2-7; D: NA; V: TRBV5-1; size: NA; DNA: TGCGCCAGCAGCTTGGGCAGCATTTCCTACGAGCAGTACTTC; CDR3: CASSLGSISYEQYF
J: TRBJ1-1; D: NA; V: TRBV6-5; size: NA; DNA: TGTGCCAGCAGTTACTCCCTACTGAACACTGAAGCTTTCTTT; CDR3: CASSYSLLNTEAFF
J: TRBJ1-1; D: NA; V: TRBV18; size: NA; DNA: TGTGCCAGCTCATATAGGGGAAGGGTAGAAGCTTTCTTT; CDR3: CASSYRGRVEAFF
J: TRBJ2-1; D: NA; V: TRBV5-1; size: NA; DNA: TGCGCCAGCAGCTTGCAGGTTAGCTCCTACAATGAGCAGTTCTTC; CDR3: CASSLQVSSYNEQFF
J: TRBJ1-2; D: NA; V: TRBV6-1; size: NA; DNA: TGTGCCAGCAGTGAATGGGCCAGGGAATCAAACTATGGCTACACCTTC; CDR3: CASSEWARESNYGYTF
J: TRBJ2-3; D: NA; V: TRBV11-2; size: NA; DNA: TGTGCCAGCAGCTTGGGCCACACAGATACGCAGTATTTT; CDR3: CASSLGHTDTQYF
J: TRBJ1-1; D: NA; V: TRBV29-1; size: NA; DNA: TGCAGCGTTCCCGGGGGGACACAAGGTGAAGCTTTCTTT; CDR3: CSVPGGTQGEAFF
J: TRBJ1-1; D: NA; V: TRBV25-1; size: NA; DNA: TGTGCCAGCAGTGATGAACAGGGATCGTGGGCTGAAGCTTTCTTT; CDR3: CASSDEQGSWAEAFF
J: TRBJ1-3; D: NA; V: TRBV10-2; size: NA; DNA: TGCGCCAGCGATTCTGGCGGAAACACCATATATTTT; CDR3: CASDSGGNTIYF
J: TRBJ2-5; D: NA; V: TRBV9; size: NA; DNA: TGTGCCAGCAGCGTAGCGCCACAAGAGACCCAGTACTTC; CDR3: CASSVAPQETQYF
J: TRBJ2-5; D: NA; V: TRBV10-3; size: NA; DNA: TGTGCCATCAGTGAGTCGGGTGGGGGCCGAGAGACCCAGTACTTC; CDR3: CAISESGGGRETQYF
J: TRBJ2-2; D: TRBD1; V: TRBV5-1; size: NA; DNA: TGCGCCAGCAGCACAACGGGACAGACGAACACCGGGGAGCTGTTTTTT; CDR3: CASSTTGQTNTGELFF
J: TRBJ2-7; D: NA; V: TRBV19; size: NA; DNA: TGTGCCAGTAGTATAGGCCAGGGGTCATACGAGCAGTACTTC; CDR3: CASSIGQGSYEQYF
J: TRBJ1-5; D: TRBD1; V: TRBV18; size: NA; DNA: TGTGCCAGCTCACCAGACAGGGGCGGCAATCAGCCCCAGCATTTT; CDR3: CASSPDRGGNQPQHF
J: TRBJ1-6; D: TRBD1; V: TRBV11-2; size: NA; DNA: TGTGCCAGCAGAACGGCCGGACAGGGGAATTCACCCCTCCACTTT; CDR3: CASRTAGQGNSPLHF
J: TRBJ2-7; D: NA; V: TRBV19; size: NA; DNA: TGTGCCAGTAGTATGTCCGGGACGGCCTTCGAGCAGTACTTC; CDR3: CASSMSGTAFEQYF
J: TRBJ1-3; D: NA; V: TRBV6-6; size: NA; DNA: TGTGCCAGCAGTTCCCCAGGGGCTTCCTCTGGAAACACCATATATTTT; CDR3: CASSSPGASSGNTIYF
J: TRBJ1-5; D: NA; V: TRBV6-1; size: NA; DNA: TGTGCCACACTATCGGTGGGGGCGCATCAGCCCCAGCATTTT; CDR3: CATLSVGAHQPQHF
J: TRBJ1-2; D: NA; V: TRBV5-1; size: NA; DNA: TGCGCCAGCAGCTTGGACGGGAGAGGCTACACCTTC; CDR3: CASSLDGRGYTF
J: TRBJ2-1; D: NA; V: TRBV4-1; size: NA; DNA: TGCGCCAGCAGCCAACGAGGGAATGAGCAGTTCTTC; CDR3: CASSQRGNEQFF